This T cell receptor (beta chain) was recovered during a study of cytomegalovirus exposure and HLA in healthy donors. Study-level results: Presence/absence analysis assumed near-uniform sequencing depth across donors.

With regard to this clone: Its specificity is unknown.

Germline V gene data show CDR1 as KGHSH and CDR2 as LQKENI. CDR3 length: 13 residues. Trimming cost V 2 bases and J 6 bases; bases outside gene matches: 0. Though nominally healthy at sampling, donors likely had unrecorded immune exposures. Both 60 Vbeta primers and 13 Jbeta primers went into the PCR. Here immunoSEQ multiplex PCR was the method, and the copy in TCRdb shows in-frame clones only, minus some. The table has around 100,000 clones, 74% seen once. The V gene is TRBV18, the J gene TRBJ2-2, with 7 bases identical to TRBD2. The TCR was taken from a man in his forties or fifties in good health and CMV-seropositive. The sample comprised PBMCs. CDR3 DNA sequence: TGTGCCAGCTCACCAACTAGCGCCGGGGAGCTGTTTTTT. This encodes CASSPTSAGELFF.